The following is a T cell receptor beta chain sequence with its context. V lost 5 bases and J lost 1; bases outside the gene matches: 6. This CDR3 region has 17 residues. Germline V CDR1 and CDR2: MGHRA, YSYEKL. Conversion of TCR transcripts into cDNA relied on 5'RACE template switching, which added a universal primer site and UMIs. MiXCR, applied by TCRdb to the 5' RACE reads, yields one record per CDR3 protein. The sample has 400,000 to 650,000 distinct CDR3 sequences, around a fifth seen once. The sample belongs to a study of T cells after yellow fever vaccination. Sequenced here: PBMCs, sampled less than 25 days after the first yellow fever vaccination. The chain has TRBV4-1 and TRBJ2-1, with TRBD2 matching 12 bases. This receptor was taken from a man between 18 and 35 years old who received the YFV17D yellow fever vaccine. In nucleotides, the CDR3 is TGCGCCAGCAGCACACCTAGCGGGGGGGCTTCCTACAATGAGCAGTTCTTC. Translated: CASSTPSGGASYNEQFF.